This passage covers 27 T cell receptor beta chains from one sample sequenced in a study of technical replicates of blood from several donors. Some clones are missing from TCRdb's copy, which holds only in-frame ones; the method was immunoSEQ multiplex PCR. The data show about 74,000 clones, with 85% to 95% seen just once and roughly 0.25% held by the top ten. Input material: T cells isolated from PBMCs. These receptors all come from a human donor in good health.

The gene calls are TRBV20-1 and TRBJ2-7; D is unresolved. There are 11 residues in the CDR3. V lost 3 bases and J 1 base, leaving 4 bases between the germline ends. Per germline, CDR1 DFQATT and CDR2 SNEGSKA (reference sequence). The CDR3 DNA reads TGCAGTGCTAGTCTTTCCTACGAGCAGTACTTC. Amino acid sequence: CSASLSYEQYF.

The chain joins TRBV29-1 to TRBJ1-2, with D possibly being TRBD1 (5 bases). Germline values: CDR1 SQVTM, CDR2 ANQGSEA. This CDR3 is built from 12 residues. Trimming left V 7 bases short and J 4 bases short, with 13 bases between. CDR3 bases: TGCAGCGCTGTCGACAGCCGCTATGGCTACACCTTC. Protein product: CSAVDSRYGYTF.

The chain uses TRBV6-5 and TRBJ2-7; weak D call: TRBD1 (6 bases). The germline V gene has CDR1 MNHEY and CDR2 SVGAGI. CDR3 length: 15 residues. Trimming shortened V by 5 bases and J by 0 bases, and 14 bases separated the two germline ends. This CDR3 is CASSANHRASYEQYF. The DNA for the CDR3 is TGTGCCAGCAGTGCGAATCACAGGGCCTCCTACGAGCAGTACTTC.

This clone appeared a single time. The rearrangement joins TRBV28 to TRBJ2-1, with TRBD2 identical over 14 bases. The CDR3 is 17 residues long. Looked up from germline, CDR1 is MDHEN and CDR2 is SYDVKM. V gave up 3 bases and J gave up 0 bases; unmatched junction bases: 1. The DNA of the CDR3 is TGTGCCAGCAGTTTCGGACTAGCGGGAGGCTCCTACAATGAGCAGTTCTTC. Translated, it gives CASSFGLAGGSYNEQFF.

This chain joins TRBV7-6 and TRBJ2-7; 7 bases are shared with TRBD1. Per the germline V gene, CDR1 is SGHVS and CDR2 is FNYEAQ. The CDR3 consists of 16 residues. J gave up 6 bases and V 4 bases, and 15 bases lay outside the gene matches. The CDR3, as DNA: TGTGCCAGCAGCTCCCGATATCGACAGGGAGAGGGCGAGCAGTACTTC. It codes for CASSSRYRQGEGEQYF.

V and J are TRBV11-1 and TRBJ2-1; 12 nucleotides agree with TRBD2. Germline lookup yields CDR1 SGHAT and CDR2 FQDESV (reference sequence). Trimming removed 4 bases from V and 16 bases from J; junction bases left unmatched: 2. CDR3 length: 11 amino acids. The CDR3 DNA sequence: TGTGCCAGCAGCTCTAGCGGGAGGGTTTTCTTC. Translation gives CASSSSGRVFF.

The V and J genes are TRBV28 and TRBJ2-7; no firm D call. Trimming took 8 bases from V and 6 from J, leaving 14 bases between them. Germline CDR1 reads MDHEN; CDR2 reads SYDVKM. This CDR3 contains 12 residues. The CDR3 nucleotides read TGTGCCAGCCAGCTCCGGGTAGGCGAGCAGTACTTC. This translates into CASQLRVGEQYF.

The chain has TRBV6-6 and TRBJ1-2; a possible D gene is TRBD1 (5 bases). The CDR3 is 16 amino acids. Germline V gene lookup returns CDR1 MNHNY and CDR2 SVGAGI (reference sequence). The V end lost 2 bases, the J end lost 6 bases, and 19 bases lay between the germline ends. The CDR3 DNA follows: TGTGCCAGCAGTTACGACCGGGCAGGGCTACCGGATGGCTACACCTTC. This gives the protein CASSYDRAGLPDGYTF.

The rearrangement uses TRBV4-1 and TRBJ1-1; D may be TRBD1 (5 bases). The CDR3 totals 15 residues. Germline V CDR1 and CDR2: MGHRA, YSYEKL. The V end was cut by 4 bases, the J end by 1 base, with 13 bases between. In nucleotides, the CDR3 is TGCGCCAGCAGCCCCATCCCGGGGGAGAACACTGAAGCTTTCTTT. As protein: CASSPIPGENTEAFF.

The gene calls are TRBV18 and TRBJ1-1, with unresolved D. Germline loops: CDR1 KGHSH, CDR2 LQKENI. Trimming shortened V by 1 base and J by 0 bases, and 6 bases separated the two germline ends. The CDR3 is made up of 14 amino acids. The CDR3 here is CASSPRQMNTEAFF. The CDR3 bases are TGTGCCAGCTCACCACGGCAGATGAACACTGAAGCTTTCTTT.

The chain links TRBV2 to TRBJ2-7; perhaps TRBD1 as D (6 bases). Trimming cost V 10 bases and J 0 bases, with 22 bases left between them. Germline V CDR1 and CDR2: SNHLY, FYNNEI. This CDR3 comprises 16 residues. The CDR3 DNA reads as TGTGCCACCTCAGTGAAATCCCGACAGGACTCCTACGAGCAGTACTTC. Translated: CATSVKSRQDSYEQYF.

The gene calls are TRBV30 and TRBJ1-3; D remains ambiguous. V lost 8 bases, J lost 9 bases, and 11 bases lay in between. The CDR3 consists of 10 residues. Germline-derived CDR1 and CDR2 are GTSNPN and SVGIG (reference sequence). The CDR3 loop reads CAVAEGTIYF. The DNA for the CDR3 is TGTGCCGTTGCGGAGGGCACCATATATTTT.

The chain couples TRBV7-6 to TRBJ2-7, with D perhaps matching TRBD2 (6 bases). V lost 1 base to trimming and J lost 0 bases, with 10 bases between them. The CDR3 consists of 15 residues. Germline V gene sequence: CDR1 SGHVS, CDR2 FNYEAQ. CDR3: CASSLGAGSSYEQYF. CDR3 DNA: TGTGCCAGCAGCTTAGGTGCGGGGTCCTCCTACGAGCAGTACTTC.

The chain joins TRBV7-9 to TRBJ1-1, with D possibly TRBD1 on 5 matching bases. The CDR3 consists of 15 residues. V shed 4 bases and J shed 1 base, with 13 bases lying between them. CDR1 and CDR2 (germline): SEHNR, FQNEAQ (reference sequence). CDR3 sequence reads: CASSSPGVANTEAFF. CDR3 bases: TGTGCCAGCAGCTCCCCGGGGGTAGCGAACACTGAAGCTTTCTTT.

The V call is TRBV5-1, the J call TRBJ1-2; D might be TRBD1 (5 bases). The CDR3 runs 12 residues. V lost 7 bases and J 5 bases, leaving 12 bases between the germline ends. Germline V gene lookup returns CDR1 SGHRS and CDR2 YFSETQ. In DNA, the CDR3 is TGCGCCAGCGGGGAACAGGCGTATGGCTACACCTTC. It encodes CASGEQAYGYTF.

The chain joins TRBV4-1 to TRBJ2-1, with a weak D call TRBD2 (7 bases). Trimming took off 8 bases at V and 3 bases at J, with 29 bases between the two ends. The CDR3 is 19 amino acids. Germline V gene data show CDR1 as MGHRA and CDR2 as YSYEKL. This CDR3 is CASAPWGRETQGVYNEQFF. CDR3 DNA: TGCGCCAGCGCGCCCTGGGGGCGGGAGACCCAAGGGGTCTACAATGAGCAGTTCTTC.

The chain links TRBV6-5 to TRBJ1-2; no firm D call. The CDR3 runs to 13 residues. Germline V lookup: CDR1 MNHEY, CDR2 SVGAGI. Trimming stripped 2 bases from V and 2 bases from J, with 6 bases between. For the CDR3, the DNA is TGTGCCAGCAGTTACGGCAGAAACTATGGCTACACCTTC. It codes for CASSYGRNYGYTF.

The CDR3 spells CASSQSMRPGRVPTANSNQPQHF. CDR3 coding DNA: TGCGCCAGCAGTCAATCTATGAGACCCGGGAGGGTACCTACCGCGAATAGCAATCAGCCCCAGCATTTT. The J gene is TRBJ1-5, the V gene TRBV23-1; D gene unclear. TRBV23-1 is given ORF status, its function remaining uncertain. Trimming took off 0 bases at V and 0 bases at J, with 30 bases between the two ends. There are 23 residues in the CDR3.

The V gene is TRBV5-1, the J gene TRBJ2-7; 9 nucleotides agree with TRBD2. This CDR3 comprises 16 residues. The junction had 10 bases not matched to a gene; V was cut back by 2 bases and J by 4 bases. Per the germline V gene, CDR1 is SGHRS and CDR2 is YFSETQ. The DNA for the CDR3 is TGCGCCAGCAGCTTAAGCCTGACTAGCGGACCGTACGAGCAGTACTTC. It encodes CASSLSLTSGPYEQYF.

The chain uses TRBV11-3 and TRBJ2-7; TRBD2 matches at 9 bases. J lost 2 bases, V lost 3 bases, and 5 bases had no gene match. In germline, CDR1 is SGHNT, CDR2 YENEEA. The CDR3 is 15 residues long. DNA of the CDR3: TGTGCCAGCAGCTTCCTAGCGGGGCCAACCTACGAGCAGTACTTC. Its translation is CASSFLAGPTYEQYF.

The rearrangement uses TRBV7-6 and TRBJ1-2; D is possibly TRBD1 (6 bases). The CDR3 totals 13 residues. Per germline, CDR1 SGHVS and CDR2 FNYEAQ. Trimming took 1 base from V and 7 from J, leaving 10 bases between them. The CDR3 reads CASSLDRASGYTF. In DNA, the CDR3 is TGTGCCAGCAGCTTAGACAGGGCGTCTGGCTACACCTTC. Full variable domain (outside the CDR3, taken from reference TRBV7-6 and TRBJ1-2): GAGVSQSPRYKVTKRGQDVALRCDPISGHVSLYWYRQALGQGPEFLTYFNYEAQQDKSGLPNDRFSAERPEGSISTLTIQRTEQRDSAMYRCASSLDRASGYTFGSGTRLTVV.

This clone came up once. The J gene is TRBJ1-5, the V gene TRBV21-1; TRBD1, the D gene given by the table, was not confirmed from the DNA. TRBV21-1 is reported as a pseudogene. The CDR3 sequence is 15 residues long. The DNA of the CDR3 is TGTGCCAGCAGCAAATCGCGGACAGGGTATCAGCCCCAGCATTTT. This sequence encodes CASSKSRTGYQPQHF.

The V gene is TRBV5-1, the J gene TRBJ1-2, with 7 positions matching TRBD1. Germline assignment: CDR1 SGHRS and CDR2 YFSETQ. The CDR3 length is 14 residues. Trimming removed 5 bases from V and 8 bases from J; junction bases left unmatched: 12. CDR3 DNA sequence: TGCGCCAGCAGGGTTGACAGGGACATCGGCGGCTACACCTTC. It translates to CASRVDRDIGGYTF.

The chain combines TRBV5-1 with TRBJ2-7; 8 positions match TRBD2. Germline trimming cut 3 bases from V and 2 bases from J; bases unmatched to any gene: 16. The CDR3 totals 18 residues. Germline CDR1 is SGHRS and CDR2 is YFSETQ. The CDR3 nucleotides are TGCGCCAGCAGCTCCGTTTCGGGTAGGCGGGAGGCCGCCTACGAGCAGTACTTC. It translates to CASSSVSGRREAAYEQYF.

The chain links TRBV27 to TRBJ2-1, with 11 bases lining up with TRBD1. The V gene end was trimmed by 4 bases and the J gene end by 12 bases; junction bases not matched to a gene: 11. The germline gives CDR1 MNHEY, CDR2 SMNVEV (reference sequence). The CDR3 consists of 15 residues. The CDR3 DNA follows: TGTGCCAGCAGTTCCGGACAGGGGGCGATCGTTGGGCAGTTCTTC. Encoded protein: CASSSGQGAIVGQFF.

This clone was seen once. The rearrangement uses TRBV2 and TRBJ1-4; 9 bases align to TRBD1. Germline V gene data show CDR1 as SNHLY and CDR2 as FYNNEI. The CDR3 runs to 14 residues. V was pared by 6 bases and J by 8 bases, with 7 bases of the junction left unmatched. Here the CDR3 reads CASRQQGAGEKLFF. Written as DNA, the CDR3 is TGTGCCAGCAGACAACAGGGGGCGGGAGAAAAACTGTTTTTT.

This clone occurred once. The rearrangement links TRBV5-1 to TRBJ1-1; no firm D call. Germline-derived CDR1 and CDR2 are SGHRS and YFSETQ. The CDR3 extends over 15 amino acids. The V and J ends lost 0 bases and 0 bases respectively, with 9 bases between them. The CDR3 nucleotides are TGCGCCAGCAGCTTGGCGGGTCGGATGAACACTGAAGCTTTCTTT. Its translation: CASSLAGRMNTEAFF.